Each of the 18 T cell receptor beta chains below was sequenced from the same sample in a study of spatial heterogeneity in lung cancer. Via MiXCR, TCRdb re-called the 5' RACE reads, giving one row per CDR3 protein. This sample yields some 32,000 distinct CDR3 sequences, of which roughly 10% are seen a single time; around 28% belongs to the top ten. Specified time point: blood at routine non-recurrence follow-up after resection. The input for sequencing was PBMCs, taken at follow-up. All receptors come from a female donor with early-stage non-small cell lung cancer.

This clonotype has at least ten counts. This chain uses TRBV5-1 with TRBJ2-1; TRBD1 matches 9 bases. The CDR3 consists of 17 residues. CDR1 and CDR2 (germline): SGHRS, YFSETQ. V was clipped by 0 bases and J by 7 bases; unmatched bases: 11. CDR3 sequence: CASSLGPGTGSGNEQFF. CDR3 DNA: TGCGCCAGCAGCTTGGGGCCCGGGACAGGGAGTGGTAATGAGCAGTTCTTC.

This clonotype has at least ten counts. The genes are TRBV19 and TRBJ2-5, with D unclear. Germline V gives CDR1 LNHDA, CDR2 SQIVND (reference sequence). The CDR3 runs to 13 residues. Trimming pared 1 base from V and 5 bases from J, leaving 8 bases between. CDR3 region: CASSIGLPETQYF. CDR3 bases: TGTGCCAGTAGTATAGGACTGCCGGAGACCCAGTACTTC.

This clonotype turned up a few times. The chain couples TRBV29-1 to TRBJ1-2, with D perhaps TRBD1 (5 bases). Germline CDR1 is SQVTM and CDR2 is ANQGSEA. The V end was cut by 6 bases, the J end by 7 bases, with 18 bases between. The CDR3 has 13 amino acids. CDR3 nucleotides: TGCAGCGTCCCGGGACCCGGACTAAGTGGCTACACCTTC. It codes for CSVPGPGLSGYTF.

This clonotype was counted many times. The V gene is TRBV12-3 or TRBV12-4, the J gene TRBJ2-3; D is undetermined. The V end was cut by 3 bases, the J end by 2 bases, with 9 bases between. The CDR3 runs to 14 residues. CDR3 bases: TGTGCCAGCAGTTTCGTCTCAGCCACAGATACGCAGTATTTT. Its translation: CASSFVSATDTQYF.

The table lists this clonotype with many counts. The rearrangement joins TRBV28 to TRBJ1-1; possible D gene TRBD1, 5 bases. The ends were cut back, 3 bases at V and 1 base at J, with 15 bases in the middle. The CDR3 is 16 residues long. Germline V lookup: CDR1 MDHEN, CDR2 SYDVKM. The CDR3 loop is CASSFFGRAGNTEAFF. The CDR3 DNA follows: TGTGCCAGCAGTTTTTTTGGCAGGGCGGGGAACACTGAAGCTTTCTTT.

In its sample, this clonotype was seen many times. The chain recombines TRBV4-2 with TRBJ2-3; D possibly matches TRBD1 or TRBD2 (5 bases each). The germline V gene encodes CDR1 LGHNA and CDR2 YNFKEQ. The CDR3 spans 13 residues. V shed 0 bases and J shed 6 bases, with 7 bases lying between them. CDR3 protein: CASSQDWGDTQYF. The CDR3 bases are TGTGCCAGCAGCCAAGATTGGGGGGATACGCAGTATTTT.

This clonotype was observed many times. The genes are TRBV28 and TRBJ2-5; 9 nucleotides agree with TRBD2. The germline CDR1 and CDR2 sequences are MDHEN and SYDVKM. The CDR3 is 15 residues long. The V and J ends lost 2 bases and 1 base, in that order; junction bases with no gene match: 2. CDR3 bases: TGTGCCAGCAGTTTACGCGGGGGGGCCCAAGAGACCCAGTACTTC. It yields the protein CASSLRGGAQETQYF.

The sample holds many counts of this clonotype. The V call is TRBV5-5, the J call TRBJ2-7, with TRBD1 as a possible D gene (6 bases). With 3 bases removed from V and 3 bases from J, the gap between germline ends came to 10 bases. Germline loops: CDR1 SGHKS, CDR2 YYEKEE (reference sequence). The CDR3 runs to 13 residues. The CDR3 loop reads CASSSLDSYEQYF. The CDR3 nucleotides are TGTGCCAGCAGCTCGTTGGACAGCTACGAGCAGTACTTC.

This clonotype was detected a few times. The chain recombines TRBV9 with TRBJ2-2, with D unresolved. In germline, CDR1 is SGDLS, CDR2 YYNGEE. The length of the CDR3 is 15 residues. V shed 2 bases and J shed 1 base, with 9 bases lying between them. The CDR3 DNA follows: TGTGCCAGCAGCGTTGGGCCCGGGAACACCGGGGAGCTGTTTTTT. It translates to CASSVGPGNTGELFF.

The chain is built from TRBV7-3 and TRBJ2-7; maybe TRBD1 (5 bases). In germline, CDR1 is SGHTA, CDR2 FQGTGA. This CDR3 is built from 14 residues. V was clipped by 4 bases and J by 6 bases, with 16 bases between them. The chain's CDR3 is CASSSLDSVSEQYF. CDR3 DNA sequence: TGTGCCAGCAGCTCCCTCGACAGTGTCTCCGAGCAGTACTTC.

This clonotype was detected many times. The rearrangement joins TRBV6-5 to TRBJ2-1; D is uncertain. V was pared by 5 bases and J by 8 bases, with 13 bases between. This CDR3 comprises 13 residues. The germline CDR1 and CDR2 sequences are MNHEY and SVGAGI. CDR3 nucleotide sequence: TGTGCCAGCAGTATCTTGGCGAACCATGAGCAGTTCTTC. It codes for CASSILANHEQFF.

This clonotype was found many times. The J gene is TRBJ1-5, the V gene TRBV7-6, with a possible D match to TRBD1 (6 bases). Per the germline V gene, CDR1 is SGHVS and CDR2 is FNYEAQ. The CDR3 is 15 residues long. The V and J ends lost 5 bases and 3 bases respectively, with 14 bases between them. CDR3: CASSLQGGPNQPQHF. As DNA, the CDR3 is TGTGCCAGCAGCCTACAGGGTGGGCCCAATCAGCCCCAGCATTTT.

This clonotype was seen many times. The V gene is TRBV29-1, the J gene TRBJ2-5; D might be TRBD2 (6 bases). V gave up 7 bases and J gave up 2 bases, with 14 bases separating them. The CDR3 has 13 residues. The germline gives CDR1 SQVTM, CDR2 ANQGSEA. In nucleotides, the CDR3 is TGCAGCGCTATACCGGGACTTCAAGAGACCCAGTACTTC. Its translation: CSAIPGLQETQYF.

This clonotype was counted between two and nine times. The chain recombines TRBV7-2 with TRBJ2-7, with D unresolved. Germline CDR1 and CDR2: SGHTA and FQGNSA. The germline V and J ends were trimmed by 4 bases and 1 base, with 5 bases remaining between them. This CDR3 is 12 amino acids long. CDR3 residues: CASSSWSYEQYF. In nucleotides, the CDR3 is TGTGCCAGCAGCTCTTGGTCCTACGAGCAGTACTTC.

This clonotype is classed as medium-sized (0.01 to 0.1%). CDR3 amino acids: CASTPGLAGEPYEQYF. CDR3 coding DNA: TGCGCCAGCACCCCGGGACTAGCGGGGGAGCCCTACGAGCAGTACTTC. This chain uses TRBV5-1 with TRBJ2-7, with TRBD2 matching 14 bases. After removal of 6 bases from V and 2 bases from J, the junction contained 7 bases not matched to a gene. The CDR3 runs 16 residues. Germline V CDR1 and CDR2: SGHRS, YFSETQ.

J is TRBJ1-5 and V is TRBV20-1, with D unresolved. Germline CDR1 is DFQATT and CDR2 is SNEGSKA (reference sequence). The CDR3 has 14 amino acids. The V end was cut by 3 bases, the J end by 0 bases, with 9 bases between. In DNA form, the CDR3 reads TGCAGTGCTAGGACCTTCGATAGCAATCAGCCCCAGCATTTT. Amino acid sequence: CSARTFDSNQPQHF.

J is TRBJ2-7 and V is TRBV5-1; D unresolved. CDR1 is SGHRS, CDR2 YFSETQ, per germline. Trimming shortened V by 4 bases and J by 0 bases, and 5 bases separated the two germline ends. The CDR3 loop spans 12 amino acids. The CDR3 here is CASSLNSYEQYF. CDR3 sequence (DNA): TGCGCCAGCAGCCTGAACTCCTACGAGCAGTACTTC. Drawing the rest from reference TRBV5-1 and TRBJ2-7, the complete variable domain is KAGVTQTPRYLIKTRGQQVTLSCSPISGHRSVSWYQQTPGQGLQFLFEYFSETQRNKGNFPGRFSGRQFSNSRSEMNVSTLELGDSALYLCASSLNSYEQYFGPGTRLTVT.

This clonotype has at least ten counts. V usage is TRBV29-1 and J usage is TRBJ2-3; D unresolved. Germline CDR1 is SQVTM and CDR2 is ANQGSEA. CDR3 length: 14 residues. The V end lost 7 bases, the J end lost 1 base, and 15 bases lay between the germline ends. The DNA of the CDR3 is TGCAGCGCCCTAACGCGCGCTGGCACAGATACGCAGTATTTT. Its protein is CSALTRAGTDTQYF.